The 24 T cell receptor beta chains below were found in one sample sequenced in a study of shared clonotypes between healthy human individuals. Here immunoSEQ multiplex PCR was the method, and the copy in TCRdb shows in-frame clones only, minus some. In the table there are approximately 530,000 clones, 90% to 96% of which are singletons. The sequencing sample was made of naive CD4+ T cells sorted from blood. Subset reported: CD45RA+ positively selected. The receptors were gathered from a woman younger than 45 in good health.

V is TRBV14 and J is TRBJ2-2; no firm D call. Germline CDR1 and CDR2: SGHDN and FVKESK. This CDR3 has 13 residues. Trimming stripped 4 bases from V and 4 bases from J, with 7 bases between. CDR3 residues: CASSPLRTGELFF. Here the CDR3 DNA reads TGTGCCAGCAGCCCCTTGCGCACCGGGGAGCTGTTTTTT.

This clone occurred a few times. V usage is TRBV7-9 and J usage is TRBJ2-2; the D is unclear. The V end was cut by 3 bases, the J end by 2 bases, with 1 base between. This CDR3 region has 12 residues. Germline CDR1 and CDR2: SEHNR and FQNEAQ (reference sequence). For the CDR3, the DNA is TGTGCCAGCAGCTTTAACACCGGGGAGCTGTTTTTT. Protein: CASSFNTGELFF.

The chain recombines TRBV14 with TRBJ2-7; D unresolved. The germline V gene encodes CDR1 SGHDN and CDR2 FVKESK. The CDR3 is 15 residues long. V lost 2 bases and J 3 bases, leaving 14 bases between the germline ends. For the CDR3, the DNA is TGTGCCAGCAGCCAATACGGGTGGTTCGGCTACGAGCAGTACTTC. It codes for CASSQYGWFGYEQYF.

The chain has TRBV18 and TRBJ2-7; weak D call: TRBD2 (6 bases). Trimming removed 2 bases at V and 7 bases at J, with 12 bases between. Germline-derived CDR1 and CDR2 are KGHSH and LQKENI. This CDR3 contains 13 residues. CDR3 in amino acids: CASSPVGAGEQYF. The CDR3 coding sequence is TGTGCCAGCTCACCAGTCGGGGCGGGGGAGCAGTACTTC.

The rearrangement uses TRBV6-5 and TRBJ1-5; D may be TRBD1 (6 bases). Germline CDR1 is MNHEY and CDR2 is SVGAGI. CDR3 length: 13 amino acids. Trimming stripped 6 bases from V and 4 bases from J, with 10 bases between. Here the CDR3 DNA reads TGTGCCAGCAGAGGGGGAAATAATCAGCCCCAGCATTTT. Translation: CASRGGNNQPQHF.

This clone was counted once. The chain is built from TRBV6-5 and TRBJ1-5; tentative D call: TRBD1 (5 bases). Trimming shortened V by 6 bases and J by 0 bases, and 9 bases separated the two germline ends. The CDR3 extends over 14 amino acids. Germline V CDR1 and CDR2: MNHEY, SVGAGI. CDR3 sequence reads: CASSFRVSNQPQHF. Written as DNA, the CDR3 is TGTGCCAGCAGCTTCAGGGTTAGCAATCAGCCCCAGCATTTT.

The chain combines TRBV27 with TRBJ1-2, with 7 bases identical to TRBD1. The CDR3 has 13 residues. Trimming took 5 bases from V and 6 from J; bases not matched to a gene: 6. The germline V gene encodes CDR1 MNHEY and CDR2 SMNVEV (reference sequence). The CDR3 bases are TGTGCCAGCAGTGTCGGACAGGCGGATGGCTACACCTTC. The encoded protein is CASSVGQADGYTF.

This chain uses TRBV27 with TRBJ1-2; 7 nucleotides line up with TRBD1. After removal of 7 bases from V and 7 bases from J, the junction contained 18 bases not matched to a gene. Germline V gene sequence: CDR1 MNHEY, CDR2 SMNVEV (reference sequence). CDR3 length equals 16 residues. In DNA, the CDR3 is TGTGCCAGCACCCCTTGGGTTGGACAGGCTTTTTTTGGCTACACCTTC. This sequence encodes CASTPWVGQAFFGYTF.

CDR3 residues: CASSRGGDSLNTGELFF. The CDR3 DNA reads as TGTGCCAGCAGCAGGGGAGGGGACAGCTTGAACACCGGGGAGCTGTTTTTT. The J gene is TRBJ2-2, the V gene TRBV27; D may be TRBD1 or TRBD2 (7 bases each). The V gene lost 6 bases and the J gene lost 1 base, with 18 bases spanning the gap. Per germline, CDR1 MNHEY and CDR2 SMNVEV (reference sequence). The CDR3 length is 17 residues.

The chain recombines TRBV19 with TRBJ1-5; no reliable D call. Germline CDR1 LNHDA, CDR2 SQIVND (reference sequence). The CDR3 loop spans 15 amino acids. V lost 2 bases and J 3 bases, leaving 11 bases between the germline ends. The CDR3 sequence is CASSIMPLFNQPQHF. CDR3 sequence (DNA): TGTGCCAGTAGTATAATGCCTCTCTTCAATCAGCCCCAGCATTTT.

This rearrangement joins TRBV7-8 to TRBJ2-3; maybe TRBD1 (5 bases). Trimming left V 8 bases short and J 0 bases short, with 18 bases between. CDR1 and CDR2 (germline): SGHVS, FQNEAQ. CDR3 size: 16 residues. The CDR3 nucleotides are TGTGCCAGCGCCCTCGATGGACACATCAGCACAGATACGCAGTATTTT. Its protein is CASALDGHISTDTQYF.

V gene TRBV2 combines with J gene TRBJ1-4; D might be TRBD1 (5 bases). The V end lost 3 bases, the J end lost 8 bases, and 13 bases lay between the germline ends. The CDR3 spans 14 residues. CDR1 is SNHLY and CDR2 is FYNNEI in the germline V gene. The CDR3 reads CASSDGGLVEKLFF. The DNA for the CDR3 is TGTGCCAGCAGTGATGGGGGGTTAGTGGAAAAACTGTTTTTT.

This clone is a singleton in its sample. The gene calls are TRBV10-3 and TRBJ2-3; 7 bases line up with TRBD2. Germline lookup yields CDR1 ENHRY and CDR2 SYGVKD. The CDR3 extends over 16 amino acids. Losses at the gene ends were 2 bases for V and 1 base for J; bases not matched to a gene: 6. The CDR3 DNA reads TGTGCCATCAGTGAGGAGTTAACTAGCGGCACAGATACGCAGTATTTT. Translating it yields CAISEELTSGTDTQYF.

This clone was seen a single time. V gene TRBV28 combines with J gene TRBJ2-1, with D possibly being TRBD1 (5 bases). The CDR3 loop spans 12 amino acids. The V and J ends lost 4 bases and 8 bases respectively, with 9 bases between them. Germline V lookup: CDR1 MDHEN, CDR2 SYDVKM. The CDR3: CASSSGFDEQFF. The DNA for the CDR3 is TGTGCCAGCAGTTCAGGGTTTGATGAGCAGTTCTTC.

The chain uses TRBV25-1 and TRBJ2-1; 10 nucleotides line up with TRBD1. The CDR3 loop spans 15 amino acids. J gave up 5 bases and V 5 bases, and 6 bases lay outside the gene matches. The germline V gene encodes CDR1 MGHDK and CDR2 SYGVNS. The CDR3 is CASSHPGQGNNEQFF. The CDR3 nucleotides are TGTGCCAGCAGTCACCCGGGACAGGGGAACAATGAGCAGTTCTTC.

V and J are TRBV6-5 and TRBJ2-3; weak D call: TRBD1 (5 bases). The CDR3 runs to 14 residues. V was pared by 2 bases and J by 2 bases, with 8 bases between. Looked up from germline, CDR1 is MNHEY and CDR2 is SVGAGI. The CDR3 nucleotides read TGTGCCAGCAGTTACCGACAGTACACAGATACGCAGTATTTT. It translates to CASSYRQYTDTQYF.

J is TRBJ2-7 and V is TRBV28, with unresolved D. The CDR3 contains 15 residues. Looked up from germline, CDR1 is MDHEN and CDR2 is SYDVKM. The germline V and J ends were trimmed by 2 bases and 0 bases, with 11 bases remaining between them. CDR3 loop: CASSLSSTYSYEQYF. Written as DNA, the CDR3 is TGTGCCAGCAGTTTAAGTTCTACGTACTCCTACGAGCAGTACTTC.

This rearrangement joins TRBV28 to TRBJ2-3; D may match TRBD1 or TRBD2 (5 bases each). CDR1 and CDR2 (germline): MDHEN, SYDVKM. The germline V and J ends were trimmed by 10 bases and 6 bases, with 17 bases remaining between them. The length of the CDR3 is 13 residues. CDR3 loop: CAIGGTSTDTQYF. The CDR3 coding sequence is TGTGCCATAGGTGGGACGTCCACGGATACGCAGTATTTT.

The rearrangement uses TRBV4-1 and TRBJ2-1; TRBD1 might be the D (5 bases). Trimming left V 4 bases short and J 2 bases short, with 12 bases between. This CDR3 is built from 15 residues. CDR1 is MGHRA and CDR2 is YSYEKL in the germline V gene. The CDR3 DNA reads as TGCGCCAGCAGCCGGCCGGCGGACACCTACAATGAGCAGTTCTTC. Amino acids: CASSRPADTYNEQFF.

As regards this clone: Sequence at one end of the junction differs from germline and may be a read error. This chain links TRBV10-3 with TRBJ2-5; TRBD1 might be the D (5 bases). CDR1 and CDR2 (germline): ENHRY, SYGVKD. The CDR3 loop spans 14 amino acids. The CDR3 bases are TGTGCCATCAGTGCGGCAGGGTTTAAAGAGGCCCAGTACTTC. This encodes CAISAAGFKEAQYF.

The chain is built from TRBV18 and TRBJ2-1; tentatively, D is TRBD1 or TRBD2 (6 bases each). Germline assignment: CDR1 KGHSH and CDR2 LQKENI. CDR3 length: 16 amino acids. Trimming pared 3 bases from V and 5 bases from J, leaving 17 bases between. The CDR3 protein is CASSPPGWGADNEQFF. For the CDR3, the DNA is TGTGCCAGCTCACCGCCGGGGTGGGGGGCGGACAATGAGCAGTTCTTC.

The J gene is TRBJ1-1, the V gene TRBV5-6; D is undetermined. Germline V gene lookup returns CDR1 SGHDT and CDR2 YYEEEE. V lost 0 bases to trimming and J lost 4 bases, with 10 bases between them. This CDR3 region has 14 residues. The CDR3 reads CASSLGPRATEAFF. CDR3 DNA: TGTGCCAGCAGCTTGGGTCCACGGGCCACTGAAGCTTTCTTT.

The CDR3 region is CASRLDSTGELFF. Here the CDR3 DNA reads TGTGCCAGCAGGCTCGACAGCACCGGGGAGCTGTTTTTT. The V call is TRBV7-8, the J call TRBJ2-2; tentative D call: TRBD1 (5 bases). CDR3 length equals 13 residues. Deletions cut 6 bases from V and 4 bases from J, with 9 bases between. Per germline, CDR1 SGHVS and CDR2 FQNEAQ.

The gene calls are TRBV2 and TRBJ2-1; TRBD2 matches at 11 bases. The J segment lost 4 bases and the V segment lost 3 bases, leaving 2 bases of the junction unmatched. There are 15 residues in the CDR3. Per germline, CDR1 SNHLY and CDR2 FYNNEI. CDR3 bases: TGTGCCAGCAGTGAGGGACTAGCGGCTTACAATGAGCAGTTCTTC. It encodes CASSEGLAAYNEQFF.